The source of this T cell receptor beta chain is a study of cytomegalovirus exposure and HLA in healthy donors. CDR1 is LGHNA, CDR2 YNFKEQ, per germline. V lost 4 bases and J 3 bases, leaving 12 bases between the germline ends. The CDR3 is 15 residues long. For this clone: Its antigen remains unknown.

Generated by immunoSEQ multiplex PCR, the TCRdb table keeps only in-frame clones and is missing some. Of fewer than 150,000 clones listed, around 87% are singletons. Broader study findings: There were about 160 TCR beta chains listed as cytomegalovirus-associated. Clusters of TCRs from the first cohort tended to co-occur in the 130 or so validation repertoires (as a later analysis found).

The origin of this receptor is a man aged 18 to 29 in good health and CMV-seropositive. Sequencing input: PBMCs. The genes are TRBV4-2 and TRBJ2-2; possible D gene TRBD2, 5 bases. DNA of the CDR3: TGTGCCAGCAGCCCGATTTACGGGGACACCGGGGAGCTGTTTTTT. Protein: CASSPIYGDTGELFF.